The T cell receptor (beta chain) under discussion was sequenced for a study of blood T cell repertoires in COVID-19. Across the whole study: Samples taken during acute and convalescent COVID-19 were collected in the United States, Italy and Spain. T cells, B-cell-depleted T cells, or PBMCs supplied cDNA or gDNA.

The authors' processing: Estimation of nucleated cell counts relied on the amplification of reference gene primers. Clones were read by immunoSEQ multiplex PCR, and TCRdb kept only the in-frame ones, dropping some. V, J and clone size derive from that table, while D and trimming were established from the DNA sequence. The repertoire holds some 180,000 clones, with approximately 80% as singletons. A Seattle source enrolled patients during active infection and followed them longitudinally. CDR3 length equals 13 residues. Germline CDR1 LNHDA, CDR2 SQIVND (reference sequence). V lost 6 bases to trimming and J lost 8 bases; unmatched junction nucleotides: 8. In its sample, this clone was seen once.

V usage is TRBV19 and J usage is TRBJ1-2; 8 nucleotides match TRBD1. The sequencing input was peripheral blood. The receptor was derived from a woman between 35 and 50 years old with COVID-19, enrolled during active disease. As DNA, the CDR3 is TGTGCCAGTAGGAAGACAGGGGTGGACGGCTACACCTTC. This sequence encodes CASRKTGVDGYTF. The whole variable domain, remainder taken from reference TRBV19 and TRBJ1-2, is DGGITQSPKYLFRKEGQNVTLSCEQNLNHDAMYWYRQDPGQGLRLIYYSQIVNDFQKGDIAEGYSVSREKKESFPLTVTSAQKNPTAFYLCASRKTGVDGYTFGSGTRLTVV.